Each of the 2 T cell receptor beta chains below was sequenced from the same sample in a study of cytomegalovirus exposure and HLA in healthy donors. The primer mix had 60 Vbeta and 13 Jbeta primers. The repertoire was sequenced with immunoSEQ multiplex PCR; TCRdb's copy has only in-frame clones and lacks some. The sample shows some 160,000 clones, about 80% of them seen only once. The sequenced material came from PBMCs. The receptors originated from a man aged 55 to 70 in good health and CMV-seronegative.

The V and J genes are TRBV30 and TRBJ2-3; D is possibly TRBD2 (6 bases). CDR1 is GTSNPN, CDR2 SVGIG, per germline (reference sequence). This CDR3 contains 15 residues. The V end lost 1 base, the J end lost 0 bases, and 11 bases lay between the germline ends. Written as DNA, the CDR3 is TGTGCCTGGAGTGGGGAAAGCGGGAGCACAGATACGCAGTATTTT. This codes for CAWSGESGSTDTQYF.

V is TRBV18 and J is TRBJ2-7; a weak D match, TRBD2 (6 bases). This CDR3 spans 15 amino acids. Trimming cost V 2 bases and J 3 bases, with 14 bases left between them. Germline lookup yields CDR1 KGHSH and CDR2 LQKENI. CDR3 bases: TGTGCCAGCTCACCAGGGGGAGGTGACTACTACGAGCAGTACTTC. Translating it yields CASSPGGGDYYEQYF.